This T cell receptor (beta chain) was obtained from a study of OX40 agonist ivuxolimab in advanced cancers. Study at large: Patients' therapy was ivuxolimab, an antibody that acts as an agonist of OX40 (CD134).

This table comes from immunoSEQ multiplex PCR, and its TCRdb copy is limited to in-frame clones, with some not included. Seen here are around 19,000 clones, 70% to 90% observed once, and the top ten hold 60% to 65%. The CDR3 is 16 residues long. The V and J ends lost 2 bases and 0 bases, in that order; junction bases with no gene match: 3. The V gene's germline CDR1 is MNHNY and CDR2 SVGAGI (reference sequence). The receptor was derived from an adult with an advanced solid tumor such as melanoma, head and neck, liver or kidney cancer. Sequenced here: CD4+ or CD8+ T cells sorted from blood, sampled in a trial of the OX40 agonist ivuxolimab. The rearrangement joins TRBV6-6 to TRBJ2-1; TRBD2 agrees at 8 bases. CDR3 sequence (DNA): TGTGCCAGCAGTTACGGCCTAGCGGGCTCCTACAATGAGCAGTTCTTC. The encoded protein is CASSYGLAGSYNEQFF.